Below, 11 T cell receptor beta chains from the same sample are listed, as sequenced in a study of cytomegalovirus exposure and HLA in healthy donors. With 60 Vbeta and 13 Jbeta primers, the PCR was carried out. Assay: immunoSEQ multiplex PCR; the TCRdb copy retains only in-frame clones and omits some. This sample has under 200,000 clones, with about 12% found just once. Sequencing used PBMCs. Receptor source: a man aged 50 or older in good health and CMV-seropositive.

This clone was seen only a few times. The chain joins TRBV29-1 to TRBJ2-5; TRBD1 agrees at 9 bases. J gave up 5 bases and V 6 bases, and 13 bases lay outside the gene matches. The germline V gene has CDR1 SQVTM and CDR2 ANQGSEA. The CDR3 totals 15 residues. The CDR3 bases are TGCAGCGTAGGCAGATTGGGACAGGGAATGGAGACCCAGTACTTC. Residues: CSVGRLGQGMETQYF.

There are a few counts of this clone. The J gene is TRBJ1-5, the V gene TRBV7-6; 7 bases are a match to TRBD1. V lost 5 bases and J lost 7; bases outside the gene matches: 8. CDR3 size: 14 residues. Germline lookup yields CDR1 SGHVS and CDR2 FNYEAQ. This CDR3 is CASSEGQSGQPQHF. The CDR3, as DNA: TGTGCCAGCAGCGAGGGACAGAGTGGGCAGCCCCAGCATTTT.

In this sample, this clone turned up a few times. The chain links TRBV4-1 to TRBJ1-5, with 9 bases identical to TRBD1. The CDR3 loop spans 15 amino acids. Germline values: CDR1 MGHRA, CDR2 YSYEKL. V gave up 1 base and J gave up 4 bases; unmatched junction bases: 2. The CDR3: CASSQGDRVNQPQHF. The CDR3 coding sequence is TGCGCCAGCAGCCAAGGGGACAGGGTTAATCAGCCCCAGCATTTT.

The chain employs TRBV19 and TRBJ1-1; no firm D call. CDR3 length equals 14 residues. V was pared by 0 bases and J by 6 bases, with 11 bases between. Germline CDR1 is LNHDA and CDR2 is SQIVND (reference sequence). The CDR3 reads CASSIDTAGPEAFF. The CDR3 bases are TGTGCCAGTAGTATAGATACGGCGGGCCCTGAAGCTTTCTTT. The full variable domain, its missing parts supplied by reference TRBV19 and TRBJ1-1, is DGGITQSPKYLFRKEGQNVTLSCEQNLNHDAMYWYRQDPGQGLRLIYYSQIVNDFQKGDIAEGYSVSREKKESFPLTVTSAQKNPTAFYLCASSIDTAGPEAFFGQGTRLTVV.

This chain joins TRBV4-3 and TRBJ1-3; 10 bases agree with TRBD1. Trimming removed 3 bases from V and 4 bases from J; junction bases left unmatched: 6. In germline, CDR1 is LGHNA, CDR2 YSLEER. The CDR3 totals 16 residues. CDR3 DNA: TGCGCCAGCAGCCAGGAGACAGGGGGCCTAGGAAACACCATATATTTT. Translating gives CASSQETGGLGNTIYF.

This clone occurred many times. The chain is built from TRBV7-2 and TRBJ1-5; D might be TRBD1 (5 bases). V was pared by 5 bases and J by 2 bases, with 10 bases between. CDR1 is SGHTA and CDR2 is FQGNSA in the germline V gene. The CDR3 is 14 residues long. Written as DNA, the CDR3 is TGTGCCAGCAGCCGCGACAGCGGCAATCAGCCCCAGCATTTT. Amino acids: CASSRDSGNQPQHF.

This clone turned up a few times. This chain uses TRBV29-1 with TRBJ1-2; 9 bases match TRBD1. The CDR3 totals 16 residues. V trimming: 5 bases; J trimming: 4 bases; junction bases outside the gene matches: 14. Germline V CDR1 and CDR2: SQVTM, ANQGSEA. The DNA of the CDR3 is TGCAGCGTTCCGAGGAAGAGGGACAGGGACCTCTATGGCTACACCTTC. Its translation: CSVPRKRDRDLYGYTF. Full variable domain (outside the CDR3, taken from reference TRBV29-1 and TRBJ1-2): SAVISQKPSRDICQRGTSLTIQCQVDSQVTMMFWYRQQPGQSLTLIATANQGSEATYESGFVIDKFPISRPNLTFSTLTVSNMSPEDSSIYLCSVPRKRDRDLYGYTFGSGTRLTVV.

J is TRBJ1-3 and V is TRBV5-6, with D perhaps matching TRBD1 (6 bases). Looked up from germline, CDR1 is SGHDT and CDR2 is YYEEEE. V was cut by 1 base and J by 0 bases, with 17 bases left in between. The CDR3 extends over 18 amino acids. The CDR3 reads CASSLITYRVGSGNTIYF. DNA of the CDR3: TGTGCCAGCAGCTTGATTACTTACAGGGTAGGCTCTGGAAACACCATATATTTT. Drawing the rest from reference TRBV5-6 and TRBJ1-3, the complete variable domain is DAGVTQSPTHLIKTRGQQVTLRCSPKSGHDTVSWYQQALGQGPQFIFQYYEEEERQRGNFPDRFSGHQFPNYSSELNVNALLLGDSALYLCASSLITYRVGSGNTIYFGEGSWLTVV.

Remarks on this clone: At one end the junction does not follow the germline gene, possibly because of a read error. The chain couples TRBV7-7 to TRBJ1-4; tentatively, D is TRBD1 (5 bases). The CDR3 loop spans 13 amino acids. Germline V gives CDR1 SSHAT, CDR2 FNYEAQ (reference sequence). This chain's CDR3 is CASSAGFREKLFF. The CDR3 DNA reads TGTGCTAGCAGCGCAGGGTTTCGTGAAAAACTGTTTTTT.

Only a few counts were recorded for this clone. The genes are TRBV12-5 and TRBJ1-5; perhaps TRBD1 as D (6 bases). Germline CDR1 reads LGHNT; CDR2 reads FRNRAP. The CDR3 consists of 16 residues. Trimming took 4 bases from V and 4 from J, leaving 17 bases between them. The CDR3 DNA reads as TGTGCTAGTGGTTCACCCCCGGGGCAGGGGAATCAGCCCCAGCATTTT. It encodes CASGSPPGQGNQPQHF.

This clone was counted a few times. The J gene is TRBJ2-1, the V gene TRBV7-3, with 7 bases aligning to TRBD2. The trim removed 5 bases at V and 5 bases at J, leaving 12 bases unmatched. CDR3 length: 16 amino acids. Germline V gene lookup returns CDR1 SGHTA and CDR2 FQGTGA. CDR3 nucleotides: TGTGCCAGCAGCCCGGCGACCAACCGGGGGGACAATGAGCAGTTCTTC. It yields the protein CASSPATNRGDNEQFF.